These 32 T cell receptor beta chains were all obtained from the same sample, sequenced in a study of sequential checkpoint blockade in melanoma. Data came from immunoSEQ multiplex PCR; TCRdb stores just in-frame clones and leaves some out. The sample contains approximately 10,000 clones, 70% to 85% of which appear only once. Noted treatment: randomized to nivolumab then ipilimumab (arm A) or the reverse (arm B). Sequencing was performed on CD8+ T cells sorted from blood (inferred from file names), taken from a patient given nivolumab and ipilimumab in sequence. The receptors here all came from a human donor with melanoma.

The rearrangement uses TRBV29-1 and TRBJ2-5, with TRBD1 identical over 8 bases. The CDR3 is 18 amino acids. V gave up 0 bases and J gave up 5 bases; unmatched junction bases: 17. Germline V CDR1 and CDR2: SQVTM, ANQGSEA. This CDR3 is CSVEDKLTGEAFDETQYF. CDR3 nucleotides: TGCAGCGTTGAAGATAAGCTGACAGGGGAGGCATTCGACGAGACCCAGTACTTC.

V is TRBV7-6 and J is TRBJ1-1, with D perhaps matching TRBD1 (6 bases). Germline assignment: CDR1 SGHVS and CDR2 FNYEAQ. The CDR3 totals 17 residues. Trimming shortened V by 4 bases and J by 4 bases, and 22 bases separated the two germline ends. The CDR3: CASSYSTITGMGTEAFF. The DNA for the CDR3 is TGTGCCAGCAGCTACTCGACTATAACAGGGATGGGCACTGAAGCTTTCTTT.

This clone was detected a few times. V gene TRBV7-9 combines with J gene TRBJ1-5; D may be TRBD1 (5 bases). Trimming removed 4 bases at V and 6 bases at J, with 13 bases between. CDR1 and CDR2 from the germline V gene are SEHNR and FQNEAQ (reference sequence). This CDR3 is built from 14 residues. In nucleotides, the CDR3 is TGTGCCAGCAGCTCCGCAGGGTCTGGTCAGCCCCAGCATTTT. Translated, it gives CASSSAGSGQPQHF.

The chain has TRBV27 and TRBJ2-1, with 11 bases identical to TRBD2. The CDR3 totals 17 residues. V gave up 2 bases and J gave up 5 bases; unmatched junction bases: 8. CDR1 and CDR2 (germline): MNHEY, SMNVEV (reference sequence). The DNA for the CDR3 is TGTGCCAGCAGTTTACTGTCGCTAGCGGGGGGTCACAATGAGCAGTTCTTC. Protein product: CASSLLSLAGGHNEQFF.

This chain connects TRBV19 to TRBJ1-2, with D maybe TRBD1 (6 bases). The CDR3 spans 16 residues. Trimming left V 1 base short and J 2 bases short, with 14 bases between. Germline V gene data show CDR1 as LNHDA and CDR2 as SQIVND (reference sequence). As DNA, the CDR3 is TGTGCCAGTAGTATAGTTCCCCCAGGGGCGAACTATGGCTACACCTTC. Its translation is CASSIVPPGANYGYTF.

The chain joins TRBV6-1 to TRBJ1-5, with D perhaps matching TRBD1 (6 bases). V lost 5 bases to trimming and J lost 4 bases, with 12 bases between them. Per germline, CDR1 MNHNS and CDR2 SASEGT. The CDR3 loop spans 14 amino acids. CDR3 DNA: TGTGCCAGCAGTACCGGACAGAAGAATCAGCCCCAGCATTTT. Its translation is CASSTGQKNQPQHF.

V gene TRBV4-2 combines with J gene TRBJ2-7; D may be TRBD2 (7 bases). Trimming pared 1 base from V and 5 bases from J, leaving 18 bases between. The CDR3 is made up of 16 amino acids. CDR1 and CDR2 (germline): LGHNA, YNFKEQ. CDR3 protein: CASSQVGGGGWDEQYF. DNA of the CDR3: TGTGCCAGCAGCCAAGTCGGGGGCGGGGGCTGGGACGAGCAGTACTTC.

The V and J genes are TRBV4-3 and TRBJ2-6; 8 bases map to TRBD2. CDR1 and CDR2 (germline): LGHNA, YSLEER. The CDR3 covers 16 residues. The V and J ends lost 0 bases and 4 bases, in that order; junction bases with no gene match: 2. The CDR3 DNA sequence: TGCGCCAGCAGCCAAGAAGCGGGGGTAGGGGCCAACGTCCTGACTTTC. Translating gives CASSQEAGVGANVLTF.

The rearrangement uses TRBV28 and TRBJ1-1; 10 nucleotides align to TRBD1. CDR3 length: 14 residues. Germline CDR1 reads MDHEN; CDR2 reads SYDVKM. V lost 1 base, J lost 8 bases, and 4 bases stayed unmatched. The CDR3 DNA reads TGTGCCAGCAGTTTATCTGGGACAGGGGACGAAGCTTTCTTT. Protein sequence: CASSLSGTGDEAFF.

The V call is TRBV27, the J call TRBJ2-7; 9 bases match TRBD1. V lost 6 bases, J lost 2 bases, and 8 bases stayed unmatched. Per the germline V gene, CDR1 is MNHEY and CDR2 is SMNVEV (reference sequence). The length of the CDR3 is 15 residues. CDR3 nucleotides: TGTGCCAGCAGCTCCGGGACAGGGAGGCCCTACGAGCAGTACTTC. Residues: CASSSGTGRPYEQYF.

This clone appeared a few times. The sample contains more than one DNA sequence encoding this CDR3. The rearrangement joins TRBV4-3 to TRBJ1-6; D may be TRBD1 (5 bases). The ends were cut back, 0 bases at V and 9 bases at J, with 15 bases in the middle. The CDR3 runs to 16 residues. In germline, CDR1 is LGHNA, CDR2 YSLEER. CDR3 sequence: CASSQDGEGGGSPLHF. CDR3 nucleotide sequence: TGCGCCAGCAGCCAAGATGGGGAGGGTGGGGGTTCACCCCTCCACTTT.

This chain connects TRBV19 to TRBJ2-6; TRBD1 matches 8 bases. Trimming removed 6 bases from V and 3 bases from J; junction bases left unmatched: 16. The CDR3 length is 19 residues. Per the germline V gene, CDR1 is LNHDA and CDR2 is SQIVND (reference sequence). CDR3 nucleotide sequence: TGTGCCAGTAGCAAACCGCCGGGACAGGTCACTCTTGGGGCCAACGTCCTGACTTTC. Encoded protein: CASSKPPGQVTLGANVLTF.

This chain connects TRBV9 to TRBJ2-7; 10 bases align to TRBD1. Germline CDR1 is SGDLS and CDR2 is YYNGEE. This CDR3 spans 18 amino acids. Germline trimming cut 0 bases from V and 3 bases from J; bases unmatched to any gene: 12. This chain's CDR3 is CASSVAPTSGQGIYEQYF. CDR3 DNA: TGTGCCAGCAGCGTAGCCCCAACCTCGGGACAGGGGATCTACGAGCAGTACTTC.

The J gene is TRBJ2-5, the V gene TRBV13; 7 bases map to TRBD1. The CDR3 covers 14 residues. Trimming cost V 4 bases and J 5 bases; bases outside gene matches: 7. Germline assignment: CDR1 PRHDT and CDR2 FYEKMQ (reference sequence). The CDR3 protein is CASSSTQGTETQYF. The CDR3 nucleotides read TGTGCCAGCAGCTCGACACAGGGGACCGAGACCCAGTACTTC.

The chain carries TRBV5-6 and TRBJ2-1; D call uncertain. CDR3 length: 12 residues. CDR1 is SGHDT and CDR2 is YYEEEE in the germline V gene. Trimming pared 1 base from V and 6 bases from J, leaving 5 bases between. Here the CDR3 DNA reads TGTGCCAGCAGCTTGACAGTCAATGAGCAGTTCTTC. Translating it yields CASSLTVNEQFF.

This clone was detected only a few times. The rearrangement uses TRBV19 and TRBJ1-5, with D hard to call. This CDR3 spans 10 amino acids. CDR1 LNHDA and CDR2 SQIVND come from the germline V gene (reference sequence). Trimming shortened V by 7 bases and J by 9 bases, and 7 bases separated the two germline ends. CDR3: CASNPRPQHF. The CDR3 DNA is TGTGCCAGTAATCCTCGGCCCCAGCATTTT.

The chain couples TRBV27 to TRBJ1-3; TRBD1 matches at 9 bases. The CDR3 is 14 residues long. Trimming at V came to 6 bases and at J to 11 bases, leaving 11 bases not matched to a gene. Germline V gene data show CDR1 as MNHEY and CDR2 as SMNVEV (reference sequence). CDR3 sequence (DNA): TGTGCCAGCAGATCGGGGACAGGGTTTTCTCCCATATATTTT. Translating it yields CASRSGTGFSPIYF.

The rearrangement links TRBV27 to TRBJ2-2, with TRBD1 matching 7 bases. In germline, CDR1 is MNHEY, CDR2 SMNVEV (reference sequence). The V and J ends lost 3 bases and 5 bases, in that order; junction bases with no gene match: 3. This CDR3 is 14 amino acids long. CDR3 amino acids: CASSFLGQTGELFF. The CDR3 coding sequence is TGTGCCAGCAGTTTTTTGGGACAGACCGGGGAGCTGTTTTTT.

The genes are TRBV13 and TRBJ2-2, with D possibly being TRBD2 (5 bases). The length of the CDR3 is 12 residues. V was shortened by 5 bases and J by 7 bases, with 8 bases between the two germline ends. Germline CDR1 and CDR2: PRHDT and FYEKMQ (reference sequence). The DNA for the CDR3 is TGTGCCAGCAGCAGGGAGAACGGGGAGCTGTTTTTT. Its protein is CASSRENGELFF.

This chain joins TRBV4-3 and TRBJ2-7; 8 nucleotides align to TRBD1. J gave up 1 base and V 3 bases, and 2 bases lay outside the gene matches. Germline V gene data show CDR1 as LGHNA and CDR2 as YSLEER. CDR3 size: 14 residues. For the CDR3, the DNA is TGCGCCAGCAGCCAGGGACAGGAGTCCTACGAGCAGTACTTC. Translated: CASSQGQESYEQYF.

The rearrangement links TRBV7-8 to TRBJ2-2, with TRBD2 identical over 14 bases. Germline CDR1 and CDR2: SGHVS and FQNEAQ. The CDR3 is 17 residues long. The V gene end was trimmed by 4 bases and the J gene end by 3 bases; junction bases not matched to a gene: 4. CDR3 amino acids: CASSSTSGGAYTGELFF. The CDR3 bases are TGTGCCAGCAGCTCGACTAGCGGGGGGGCGTACACCGGGGAGCTGTTTTTT.

There are a few counts of this clone. This chain uses TRBV7-6 with TRBJ1-3, with D possibly matching TRBD1 (6 bases). CDR1 and CDR2 from the germline V gene are SGHVS and FNYEAQ. The CDR3 runs to 15 residues. V lost 1 base and J lost 6, with 13 bases in between. The CDR3 bases are TGTGCCAGCAGCTTAGATGGCAGGGGCACAAACACCATATATTTT. Its protein is CASSLDGRGTNTIYF.

The CDR3 spells CASSQHKTGHYSNQPQHF. For the CDR3, the DNA is TGTGCCAGCAGCCAGCATAAGACAGGGCATTATAGCAATCAGCCCCAGCATTTT. This chain joins TRBV5-8 and TRBJ1-5, with 7 nucleotides matching TRBD1. Germline V lookup: CDR1 SGHTS, CDR2 YDEGEE. This CDR3 has 18 residues. Trimming cost V 4 bases and J 0 bases; bases outside gene matches: 13.

The rearrangement uses TRBV19 and TRBJ2-1; 16 bases line up with TRBD2. Germline CDR1 and CDR2: LNHDA and SQIVND (reference sequence). The V segment lost 5 bases and the J segment 0 bases; nucleotides outside the gene matches: 13. This CDR3 is 21 amino acids long. CDR3 nucleotides: TGTGCCAGTAGTTCGGGACTAGCGGGGGGGCCCTGGAGAGTCTCCTACAATGAGCAGTTCTTC. This gives the protein CASSSGLAGGPWRVSYNEQFF.

The J gene is TRBJ1-2, the V gene TRBV30; D is perhaps TRBD1 (5 bases). Trimming removed 5 bases at V and 4 bases at J, with 20 bases between. Germline V lookup: CDR1 GTSNPN, CDR2 SVGIG (reference sequence). This CDR3 region has 15 residues. This CDR3 reads CAWGSLGPGGYGYTF. In nucleotides, the CDR3 is TGTGCCTGGGGGTCTTTGGGGCCAGGCGGCTATGGCTACACCTTC. The entire variable domain, with the rest obtained from reference TRBV30 and TRBJ1-2, is as follows: SQTIHQWPATLVQPVGSPLSLECTVEGTSNPNLYWYRQAAGRGLQLLFYSVGIGQISSEVPQNLSASRPQDRQFILSSKKLLLSDSGFYLCAWGSLGPGGYGYTFGSGTRLTVV.

The J gene is TRBJ1-2, the V gene TRBV4-1; 9 bases fit TRBD1. Trimming took 2 bases from V and 5 from J; bases not matched to a gene: 12. This CDR3 has 17 amino acids. In germline, CDR1 is MGHRA, CDR2 YSYEKL. In DNA form, the CDR3 reads TGCGCCAGCAGCCAAACAGGGGGCGCCGGGTTCGAATATGGCTACACCTTC. As protein: CASSQTGGAGFEYGYTF.

CDR3 region: CASSLVGLASNEQFF. In nucleotides, the CDR3 is TGTGCCAGCAGCTTAGTCGGACTAGCGTCCAATGAGCAGTTCTTC. The rearrangement uses TRBV7-9 and TRBJ2-1; 9 bases are a match to TRBD2. This CDR3 has 15 amino acids. Germline loops: CDR1 SEHNR, CDR2 FQNEAQ (reference sequence). The ends lost 1 base at V and 6 bases at J; junction bases unmatched: 4.

The rearrangement joins TRBV2 to TRBJ1-5; D is uncertain. CDR3 length: 13 amino acids. Germline loops: CDR1 SNHLY, CDR2 FYNNEI. The V end lost 7 bases, the J end lost 7 bases, and 14 bases lay between the germline ends. The CDR3, as DNA: TGTGCCAGCAAGCTCGAGAATCCCCAGCCCCAGCATTTT. This codes for CASKLENPQPQHF.

This clone was counted once. The chain recombines TRBV27 with TRBJ2-7; D is perhaps TRBD2 (8 bases). CDR3 length: 16 residues. Between the trimmed V and J ends, which lost 6 bases and 2 bases, there was a span of 20 bases. Germline V gives CDR1 MNHEY, CDR2 SMNVEV (reference sequence). The DNA for the CDR3 is TGTGCCAGCAGCCGGGTGGGACAGCGGGAGACCTACGAGCAGTACTTC. Its translation: CASSRVGQRETYEQYF.

The rearrangement uses TRBV5-4 and TRBJ2-5; 12 positions match TRBD2. Germline V gene data show CDR1 as SGHNT and CDR2 as YYREEE (reference sequence). This CDR3 contains 18 residues. V trimming: 0 bases; J trimming: 2 bases; junction bases outside the gene matches: 8. CDR3 loop: CASSLGLAGGRGQETQYF. CDR3 bases: TGTGCCAGCAGCTTGGGGCTAGCGGGGGGGCGTGGGCAAGAGACCCAGTACTTC.

V and J are TRBV5-5 and TRBJ1-1, with no clear D. The V and J ends lost 1 base and 1 base respectively, with 5 bases between them. The CDR3 has 13 residues. Germline CDR1 is SGHKS and CDR2 is YYEKEE (reference sequence). The CDR3 DNA follows: TGTGCCAGCAGCTTGCAGAAGAACACTGAAGCTTTCTTT. Protein sequence: CASSLQKNTEAFF.

The rearrangement joins TRBV2 to TRBJ2-7; 7 bases align to TRBD1. The germline V gene encodes CDR1 SNHLY and CDR2 FYNNEI. The CDR3 totals 16 residues. Germline trimming cut 3 bases from V and 4 bases from J; bases unmatched to any gene: 12. CDR3 protein: CASSDGAGTAEYEQYF. The DNA of the CDR3 is TGTGCCAGCAGTGATGGCGCCGGGACAGCAGAATACGAGCAGTACTTC.